This TCR beta chain was captured by sequencing in a study of response to subunit inactivated influenza vaccine (dated by TCRdb to the late 2010s). With respect to the entire study: The study used deep quantitative T cell receptor repertoire profiling to track responses to a trivalent subunit inactivated influenza vaccine.

This clonotype showed up just a few times. Its antigen is unknown. No base quality values were provided; no much bigger clone lies one nucleotide off. Beyond this particular receptor, the publication reports: The authors suggested that each seasonal influenza vaccination may recruit only a limited number of new T cells.

Libraries were built with RT-PCR. Sequencer: Illumina HiSeq 2500. TCRdb ran its own pipeline on the public reads, namely fastp trimming at Q25 and MiXCR clone calling, and kept in-frame beta chains. Every entry covers one CDR3 protein and lists the most common genes and DNA from its rows. The sample table contains about 620,000 distinct CDR3 sequences; only one count was recorded for about 12% of them. Of the sample, 10% falls within the top ten clones. CDR1 and CDR2, per the germline V gene, are LGHNA and YSLEER. The CDR3, cysteine through phenylalanine, is 16 amino acids long. Just the 48-base CDR3 DNA is kept, in frame starting at base 1. The germline V end is reduced by 0 bases and the J end by 2 bases; junction bases left unmatched: 3.

The chain joins TRBV4-3 to TRBJ2-2, and TRBD1 matches 7 of the central bases. The receptor's source is a man aged 50 or older who received an inactivated influenza vaccine. Donor details come from another sample of the same person, matched by shared clones. The sequencing used PBMCs from blood, collected on the day of vaccination. The sequenced DNA: TGCGCCAGCAGCCAAGAAGGGGGCACAAACACCGGGGAGCTGTTTTTT. Translated, it gives CASSQEGGTNTGELFF.